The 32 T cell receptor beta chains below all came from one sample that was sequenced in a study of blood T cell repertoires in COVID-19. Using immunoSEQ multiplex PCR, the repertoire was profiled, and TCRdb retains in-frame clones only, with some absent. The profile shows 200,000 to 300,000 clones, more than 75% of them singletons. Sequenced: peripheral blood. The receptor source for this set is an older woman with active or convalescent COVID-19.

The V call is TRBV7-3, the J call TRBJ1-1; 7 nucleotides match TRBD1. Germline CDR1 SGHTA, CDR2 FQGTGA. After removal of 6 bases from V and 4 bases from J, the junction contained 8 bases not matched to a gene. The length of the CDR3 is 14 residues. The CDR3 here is CASRGGGGGTEAFF. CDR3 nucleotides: TGTGCCAGCAGAGGAGGGGGCGGAGGCACTGAAGCTTTCTTT. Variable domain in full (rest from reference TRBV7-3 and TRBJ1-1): GAGVSQTPSNKVTEKGKYVELRCDPISGHTALYWYRQSLGQGPEFLIYFQGTGAADDSGLPNDRFFAVRPEGSVSTLKIQRTERGDSAVYLCASRGGGGGTEAFFGQGTRLTVV.

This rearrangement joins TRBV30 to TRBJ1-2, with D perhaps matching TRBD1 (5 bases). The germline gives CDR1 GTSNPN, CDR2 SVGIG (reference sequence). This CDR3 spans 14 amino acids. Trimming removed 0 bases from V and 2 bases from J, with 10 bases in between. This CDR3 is CAWSVGAGNYGYTF. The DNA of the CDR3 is TGTGCCTGGAGTGTTGGGGCAGGGAACTATGGCTACACCTTC.

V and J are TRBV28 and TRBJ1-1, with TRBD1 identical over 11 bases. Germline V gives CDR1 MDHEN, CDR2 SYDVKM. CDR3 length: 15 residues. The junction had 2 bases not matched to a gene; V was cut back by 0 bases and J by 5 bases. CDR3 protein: CASSLWGQGETEAFF. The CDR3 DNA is TGTGCCAGCAGTTTATGGGGACAGGGGGAGACTGAAGCTTTCTTT.

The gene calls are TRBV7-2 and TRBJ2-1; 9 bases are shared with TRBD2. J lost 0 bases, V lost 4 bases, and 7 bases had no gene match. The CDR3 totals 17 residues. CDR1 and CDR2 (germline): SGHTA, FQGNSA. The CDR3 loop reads CASSSRPGLASYNEQFF. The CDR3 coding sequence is TGTGCCAGCAGCTCCAGGCCGGGACTAGCCTCCTACAATGAGCAGTTCTTC.

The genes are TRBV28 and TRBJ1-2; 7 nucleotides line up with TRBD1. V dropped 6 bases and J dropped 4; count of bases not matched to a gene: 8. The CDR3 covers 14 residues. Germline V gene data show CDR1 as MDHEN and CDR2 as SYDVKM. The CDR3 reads CASSTQGPVYGYTF. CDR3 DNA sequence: TGTGCCAGCAGCACACAGGGGCCCGTCTATGGCTACACCTTC.

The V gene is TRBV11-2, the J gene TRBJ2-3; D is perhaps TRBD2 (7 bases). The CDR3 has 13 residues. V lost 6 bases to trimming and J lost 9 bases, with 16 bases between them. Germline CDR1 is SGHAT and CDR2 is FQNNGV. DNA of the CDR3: TGTGCCAGCAGTTCCAGCGAGGGGGGGACGCAGTATTTT. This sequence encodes CASSSSEGGTQYF.

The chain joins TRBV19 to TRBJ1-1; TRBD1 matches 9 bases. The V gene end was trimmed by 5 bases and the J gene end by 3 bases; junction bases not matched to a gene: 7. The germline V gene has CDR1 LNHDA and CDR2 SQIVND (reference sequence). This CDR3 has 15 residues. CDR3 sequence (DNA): TGTGCCAGTAGTGGGGGGACAGGGAGGGACACTGAAGCTTTCTTT. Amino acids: CASSGGTGRDTEAFF.

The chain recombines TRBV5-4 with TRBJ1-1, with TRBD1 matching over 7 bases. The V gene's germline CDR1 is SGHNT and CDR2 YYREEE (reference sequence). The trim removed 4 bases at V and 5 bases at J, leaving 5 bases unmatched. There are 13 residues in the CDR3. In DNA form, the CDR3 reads TGTGCCAGCAGCCAAGGGGGCTGGACTGAAGCTTTCTTT. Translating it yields CASSQGGWTEAFF.

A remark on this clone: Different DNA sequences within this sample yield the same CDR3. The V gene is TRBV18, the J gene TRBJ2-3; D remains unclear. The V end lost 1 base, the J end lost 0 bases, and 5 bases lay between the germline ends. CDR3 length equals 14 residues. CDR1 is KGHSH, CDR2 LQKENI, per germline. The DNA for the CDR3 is TGTGCCAGCTCACCACGGCAGAGCACAGATACGCAGTATTTT. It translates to CASSPRQSTDTQYF.

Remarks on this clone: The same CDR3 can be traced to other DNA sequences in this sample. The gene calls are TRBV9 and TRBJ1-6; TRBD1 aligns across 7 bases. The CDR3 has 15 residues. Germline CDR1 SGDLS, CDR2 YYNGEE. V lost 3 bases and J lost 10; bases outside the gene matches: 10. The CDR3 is CASSAQTGINSPLHF. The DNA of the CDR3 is TGTGCCAGCAGCGCCCAGACAGGGATTAACTCACCCCTCCACTTT.

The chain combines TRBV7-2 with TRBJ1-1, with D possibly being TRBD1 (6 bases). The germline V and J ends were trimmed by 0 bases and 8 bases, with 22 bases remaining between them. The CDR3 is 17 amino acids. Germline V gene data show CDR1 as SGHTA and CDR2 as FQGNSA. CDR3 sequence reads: CASSLANLVQGRGEAFF. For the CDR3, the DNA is TGTGCCAGCAGCTTAGCGAATTTAGTACAGGGAAGGGGGGAAGCTTTCTTT. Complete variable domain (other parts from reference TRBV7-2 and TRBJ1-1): GAGVSQSPSNKVTEKGKDVELRCDPISGHTALYWYRQSLGQGLEFLIYFQGNSAPDKSGLPSDRFSAERTGGSVSTLTIQRTQQEDSAVYLCASSLANLVQGRGEAFFGQGTRLTVV.

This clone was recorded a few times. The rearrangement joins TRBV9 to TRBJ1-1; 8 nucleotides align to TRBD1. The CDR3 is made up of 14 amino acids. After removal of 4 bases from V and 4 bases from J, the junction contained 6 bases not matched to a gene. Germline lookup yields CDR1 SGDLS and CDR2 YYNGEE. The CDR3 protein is CASSPAGQGTEAFF. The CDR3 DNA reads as TGTGCCAGCAGCCCCGCCGGACAGGGCACTGAAGCTTTCTTT.

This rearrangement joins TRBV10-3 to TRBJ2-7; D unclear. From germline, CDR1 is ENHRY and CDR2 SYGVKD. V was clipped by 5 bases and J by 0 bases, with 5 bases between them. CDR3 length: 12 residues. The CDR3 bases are TGTGCCATCAGTCACATCTCCTACGAGCAGTACTTC. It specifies CAISHISYEQYF.

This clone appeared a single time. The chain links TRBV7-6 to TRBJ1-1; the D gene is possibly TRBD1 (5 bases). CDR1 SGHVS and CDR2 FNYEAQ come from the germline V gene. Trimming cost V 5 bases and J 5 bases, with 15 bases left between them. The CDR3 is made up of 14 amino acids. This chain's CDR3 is CASSGSGGGTEAFF. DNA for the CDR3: TGTGCCAGCAGCGGGTCGGGGGGAGGGACTGAAGCTTTCTTT.

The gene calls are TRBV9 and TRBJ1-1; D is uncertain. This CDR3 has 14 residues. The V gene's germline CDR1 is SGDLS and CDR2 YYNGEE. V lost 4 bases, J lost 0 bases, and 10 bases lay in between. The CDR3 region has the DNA TGTGCCAGCAGCCCCCCAGTATTGAACACTGAAGCTTTCTTT. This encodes CASSPPVLNTEAFF.

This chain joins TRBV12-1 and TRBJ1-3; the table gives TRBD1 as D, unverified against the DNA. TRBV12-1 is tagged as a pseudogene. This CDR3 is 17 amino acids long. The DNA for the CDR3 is TGTGCCAGCAGCTTTTTGGGCTACGACGTCTCTGGAAACACCATATATTTT. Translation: CASSFLGYDVSGNTIYF.

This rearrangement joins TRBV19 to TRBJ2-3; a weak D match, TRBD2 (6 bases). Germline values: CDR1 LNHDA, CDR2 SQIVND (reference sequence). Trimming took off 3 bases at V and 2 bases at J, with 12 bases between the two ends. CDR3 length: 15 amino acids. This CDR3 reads CASSMVGGLTDTQYF. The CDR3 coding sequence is TGTGCCAGTAGTATGGTCGGGGGACTCACAGATACGCAGTATTTT.

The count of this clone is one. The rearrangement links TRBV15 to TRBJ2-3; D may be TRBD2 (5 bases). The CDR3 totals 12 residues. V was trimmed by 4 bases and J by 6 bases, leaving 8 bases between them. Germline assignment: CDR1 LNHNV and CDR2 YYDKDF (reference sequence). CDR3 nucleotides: TGTGCCACCAGCAACCCGGGGGATACGCAGTATTTT. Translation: CATSNPGDTQYF.

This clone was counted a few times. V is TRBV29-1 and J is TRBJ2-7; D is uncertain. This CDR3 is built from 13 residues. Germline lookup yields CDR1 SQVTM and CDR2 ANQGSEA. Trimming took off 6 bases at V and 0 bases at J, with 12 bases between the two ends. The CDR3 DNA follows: TGCAGCGTGACGACACGACCCTCCTACGAGCAGTACTTC. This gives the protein CSVTTRPSYEQYF.

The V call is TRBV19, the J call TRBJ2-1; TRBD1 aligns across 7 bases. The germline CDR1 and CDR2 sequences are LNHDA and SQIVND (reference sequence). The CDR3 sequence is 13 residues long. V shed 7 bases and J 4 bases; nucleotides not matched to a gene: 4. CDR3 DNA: TGTGCCAGTAAGGGGGCAGGGTACAATGAGCAGTTCTTC. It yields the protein CASKGAGYNEQFF.

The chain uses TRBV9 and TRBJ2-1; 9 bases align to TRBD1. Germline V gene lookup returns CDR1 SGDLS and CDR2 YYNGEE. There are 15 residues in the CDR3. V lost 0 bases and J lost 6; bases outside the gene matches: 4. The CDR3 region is CASSVETGGANEQFF. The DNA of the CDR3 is TGTGCCAGCAGCGTAGAGACAGGGGGGGCCAATGAGCAGTTCTTC.

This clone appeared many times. As DNA, the CDR3 is TGTGCCTGGAGTGTACACGGGACTACCTCGGCCGAGCAGTACTTC. Its translation is CAWSVHGTTSAEQYF. The rearrangement links TRBV30 to TRBJ2-7; 7 bases agree with TRBD2. The CDR3 contains 15 residues. Germline loops: CDR1 GTSNPN, CDR2 SVGIG (reference sequence). The trim removed 0 bases at V and 6 bases at J, leaving 11 bases unmatched.

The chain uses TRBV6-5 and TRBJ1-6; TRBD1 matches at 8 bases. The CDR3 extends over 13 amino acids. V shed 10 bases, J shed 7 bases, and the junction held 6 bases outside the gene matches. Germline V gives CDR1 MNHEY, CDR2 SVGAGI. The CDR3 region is CANGQGMNSPLHF. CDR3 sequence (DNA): TGTGCCAACGGACAGGGTATGAATTCACCCCTCCACTTT.

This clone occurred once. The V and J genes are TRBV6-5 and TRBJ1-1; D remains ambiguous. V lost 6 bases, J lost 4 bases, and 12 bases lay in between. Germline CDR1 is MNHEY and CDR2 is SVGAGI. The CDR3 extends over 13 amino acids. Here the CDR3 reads CASSARVTTEAFF. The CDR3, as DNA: TGTGCCAGCAGCGCGAGGGTGACCACTGAAGCTTTCTTT.

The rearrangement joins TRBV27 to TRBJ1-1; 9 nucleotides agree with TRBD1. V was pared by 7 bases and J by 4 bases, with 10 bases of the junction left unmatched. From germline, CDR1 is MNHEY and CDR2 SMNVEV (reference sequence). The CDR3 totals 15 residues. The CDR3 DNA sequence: TGTGCCAGCACCCGTTCCGGGACAGGGTCCACTGAAGCTTTCTTT. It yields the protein CASTRSGTGSTEAFF.

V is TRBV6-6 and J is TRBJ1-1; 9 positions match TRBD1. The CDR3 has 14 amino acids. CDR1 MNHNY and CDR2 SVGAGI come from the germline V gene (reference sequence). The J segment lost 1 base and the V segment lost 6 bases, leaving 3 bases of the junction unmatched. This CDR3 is CASRGTGQNTEAFF. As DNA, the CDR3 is TGTGCCAGCAGGGGGACAGGGCAGAACACTGAAGCTTTCTTT.

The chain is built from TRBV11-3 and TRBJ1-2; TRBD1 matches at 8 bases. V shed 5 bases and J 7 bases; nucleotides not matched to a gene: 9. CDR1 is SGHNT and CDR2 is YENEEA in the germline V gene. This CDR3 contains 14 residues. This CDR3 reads CASSTGQGRAGYTF. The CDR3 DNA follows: TGTGCCAGCAGCACCGGACAGGGAAGGGCTGGCTACACCTTC.

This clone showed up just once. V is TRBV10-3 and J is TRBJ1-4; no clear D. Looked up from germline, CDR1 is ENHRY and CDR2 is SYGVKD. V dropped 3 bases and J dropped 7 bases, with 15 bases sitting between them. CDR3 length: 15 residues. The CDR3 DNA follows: TGTGCCATCAGTGACAGCGGCGGGCGGGGTGAAAAACTGTTTTTT. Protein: CAISDSGGRGEKLFF.

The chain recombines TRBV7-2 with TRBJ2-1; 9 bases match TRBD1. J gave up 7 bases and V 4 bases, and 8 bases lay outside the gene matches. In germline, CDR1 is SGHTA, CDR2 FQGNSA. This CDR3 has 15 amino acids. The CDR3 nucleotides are TGTGCCAGCAGCTCCCGGGACAGGGCCAATAATGAGCAGTTCTTC. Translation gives CASSSRDRANNEQFF.

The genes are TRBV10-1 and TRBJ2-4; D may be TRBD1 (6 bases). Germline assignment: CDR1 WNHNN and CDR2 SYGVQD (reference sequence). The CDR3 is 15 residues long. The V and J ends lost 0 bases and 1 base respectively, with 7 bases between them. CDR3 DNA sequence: TGCGCCAGCAGTGAGTCGGGGGCGGCCAAAAACATTCAGTACTTC. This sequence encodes CASSESGAAKNIQYF.

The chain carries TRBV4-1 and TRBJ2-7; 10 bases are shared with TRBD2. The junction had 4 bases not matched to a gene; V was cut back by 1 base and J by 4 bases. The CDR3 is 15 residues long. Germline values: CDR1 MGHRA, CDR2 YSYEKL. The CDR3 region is CASSQGGLATYEQYF. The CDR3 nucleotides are TGCGCCAGCAGCCAAGGGGGACTAGCGACATACGAGCAGTACTTC.

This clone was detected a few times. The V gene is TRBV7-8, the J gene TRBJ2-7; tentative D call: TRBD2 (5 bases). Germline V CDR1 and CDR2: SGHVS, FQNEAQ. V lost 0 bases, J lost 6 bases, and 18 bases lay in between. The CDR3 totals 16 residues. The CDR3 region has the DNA TGTGCCAGCAGCTTAGCTAGGACTGTGGCCGACTTCGAGCAGTACTTC. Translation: CASSLARTVADFEQYF.